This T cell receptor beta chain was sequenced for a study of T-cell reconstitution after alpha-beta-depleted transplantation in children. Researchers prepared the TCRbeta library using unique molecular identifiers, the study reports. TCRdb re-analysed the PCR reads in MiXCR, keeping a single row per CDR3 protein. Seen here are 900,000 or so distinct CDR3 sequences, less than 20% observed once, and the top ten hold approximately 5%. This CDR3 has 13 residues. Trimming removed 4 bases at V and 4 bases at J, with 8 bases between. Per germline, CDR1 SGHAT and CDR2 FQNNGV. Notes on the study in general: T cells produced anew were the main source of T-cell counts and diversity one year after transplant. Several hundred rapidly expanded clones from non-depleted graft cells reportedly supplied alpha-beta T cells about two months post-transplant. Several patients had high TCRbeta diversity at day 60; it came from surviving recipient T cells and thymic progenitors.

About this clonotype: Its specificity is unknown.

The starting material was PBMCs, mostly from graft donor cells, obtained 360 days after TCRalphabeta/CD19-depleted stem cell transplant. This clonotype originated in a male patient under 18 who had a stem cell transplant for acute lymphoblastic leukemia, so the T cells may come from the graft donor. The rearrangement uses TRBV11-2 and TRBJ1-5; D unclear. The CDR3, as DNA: TGTGCCAGCAGCTACGGGCCTAATCAGCCCCAGCATTTT. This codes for CASSYGPNQPQHF.